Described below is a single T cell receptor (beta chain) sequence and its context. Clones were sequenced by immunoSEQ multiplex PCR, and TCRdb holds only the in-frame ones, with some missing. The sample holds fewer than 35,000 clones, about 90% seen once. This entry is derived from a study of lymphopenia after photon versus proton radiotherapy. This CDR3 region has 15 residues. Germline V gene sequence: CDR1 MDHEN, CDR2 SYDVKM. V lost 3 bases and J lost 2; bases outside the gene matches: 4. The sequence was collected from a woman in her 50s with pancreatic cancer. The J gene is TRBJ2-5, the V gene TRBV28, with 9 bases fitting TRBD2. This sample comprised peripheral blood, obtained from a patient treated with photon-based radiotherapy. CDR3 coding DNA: TGTGCCAGCAGTTTGGGGACTAGCTCACAAGAGACCCAGTACTTC. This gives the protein CASSLGTSSQETQYF.